Detailed here is one T cell receptor beta chain. Peripheral blood CD8+ and CD4+ T cells were profiled by TCR beta sequencing. TEMRA cells were enriched by FACS, and CD4+ and CD8+ T cells were negatively isolated. This entry is derived from a study of CD8 T cells in Susac syndrome. Germline assignment: CDR1 MNHEY and CDR2 SMNVEV (reference sequence). The CDR3 totals 15 residues. Trimming removed 3 bases from V and 2 bases from J; junction bases left unmatched: 5. cDNA came from about 0.46 to 1 ug RNA primed by random hexamers. An immunoSEQ multiplex PCR amplified TCR beta CDR3 over 54 Vbeta and 13 Jbeta. TCRdb reprocessed the immunoSEQ multiplex PCR reads via MiXCR and lists one record per CDR3 protein. This sample has about 47,000 distinct CDR3 sequences, with more than 85% found just once.

The sequence derives from a human donor in good health. V usage is TRBV27 and J usage is TRBJ2-3; 7 nucleotides align to TRBD1. The sample consisted of CD8+ T cells from PBMCs. In DNA form, the CDR3 reads TGTGCCAGCAGTTTCGGGACAGATATCACAGATACGCAGTATTTT. It translates to CASSFGTDITDTQYF.